What follows describes a single T cell receptor beta chain. No antigen is known for it. The data derive from a study of memory CD4+ T cells and cytomegalovirus serostatus. Study-wide results and limits: Suggested: most of the CMV-linked TCR signature lies in CD4+ memory cells. Median bootstrapped AUC for CMV status was approximately 0.96 originally, approximately 0.91 US-trained.

Single viable CD3+CD4+CD8-CD45RO+ cells were sorted as the memory CD4+ T cells. From germline, CDR1 is MNHEY and CDR2 SMNVEV (reference sequence). The CDR3 consists of 13 residues. With 3 bases clipped from V and 4 bases from J, the junction kept 2 bases outside the gene matches. The assay was immunoSEQ multiplex PCR, and TCRdb's table has in-frame clones only and misses some. Seen here are tens of thousands of clones, 82% observed once, and the top ten hold over 0.55%. Sequenced input: memory CD4+ T cells from blood. The chain recombines TRBV27 with TRBJ2-5; 7 bases agree with TRBD1. The TCR comes from an adult in good health and CMV-seronegative. The CDR3 DNA follows: TGTGCCAGCAGTTTGACAGGGAGAGAGACCCAGTACTTC. Translating gives CASSLTGRETQYF.